This T cell receptor beta chain came from a study of cytomegalovirus exposure and HLA in healthy donors. Study-level findings and limits: Versus the roughly 690-donor mean, an Asian-associated ancestry cluster reportedly showed fewer N-insertions in a later analysis.

Amplification used 60 Vbeta primers and 13 Jbeta primers. Sequencing used immunoSEQ multiplex PCR; TCRdb keeps in-frame clones, though not all of them. The data show about 98,000 clones, roughly two thirds seen once. Germline CDR1 MNHNY, CDR2 SVGAGI (reference sequence). There are 12 residues in the CDR3. The V end was cut by 10 bases, the J end by 6 bases, with 12 bases between. A remark on this clone: Its antigen is currently unknown.

Sequenced: PBMCs. The chain employs TRBV6-6 and TRBJ2-2; tentative D call: TRBD2 (6 bases). The sequence was obtained from a female donor in good health and CMV-seronegative. The CDR3: CATTRGSGELFF. The CDR3 nucleotides read TGTGCCACCACACGGGGGTCCGGGGAGCTGTTTTTT.